Below, one T cell receptor (beta chain) is given with its context. This specimen comes from a study of blood T cell repertoires in COVID-19. Study-level background: Collection of acute and convalescent COVID-19 samples took place in the United States, Italy and Spain. PBMCs, B-cell-depleted T cells, or T cells provided the cDNA or gDNA that made up the material.

In the original workflow: Reference gene primer amplification in the assay estimated nucleated cell counts. The repertoire was sequenced with immunoSEQ multiplex PCR; TCRdb's copy has only in-frame clones and lacks some. V and J calls and clone size are those listed in that table; D and trimming were worked out from the DNA. This table holds 150,000 to 200,000 clones, 82% found once. Input material: peripheral blood. The TCR sequence derives from a woman between 65 and 79 years old with acute or convalescent COVID-19.

In nucleotides, the CDR3 is TGTGCCAGCAGTTACGGAGGACGGAGTGTTGAAGCTTTCTTT. Amino acid sequence: CASSYGGRSVEAFF. This chain uses TRBV6-6 with TRBJ1-1; D unclear. This CDR3 contains 14 residues. Trimming cost V 2 bases and J 7 bases, with 14 bases left between them. CDR1 is MNHNY and CDR2 is SVGAGI in the germline V gene (reference sequence).